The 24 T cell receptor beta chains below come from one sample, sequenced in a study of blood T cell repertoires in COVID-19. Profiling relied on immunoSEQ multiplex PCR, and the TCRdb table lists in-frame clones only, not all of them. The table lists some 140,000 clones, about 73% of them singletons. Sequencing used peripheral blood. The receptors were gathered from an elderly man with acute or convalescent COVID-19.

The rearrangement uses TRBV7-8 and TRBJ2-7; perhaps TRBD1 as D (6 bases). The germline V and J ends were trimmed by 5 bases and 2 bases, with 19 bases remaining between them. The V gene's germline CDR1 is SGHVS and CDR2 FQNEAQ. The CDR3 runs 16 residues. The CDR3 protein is CASSPLLGRDTYEQYF. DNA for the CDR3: TGTGCCAGCAGCCCCCTGTTGGGCAGGGACACCTACGAGCAGTACTTC.

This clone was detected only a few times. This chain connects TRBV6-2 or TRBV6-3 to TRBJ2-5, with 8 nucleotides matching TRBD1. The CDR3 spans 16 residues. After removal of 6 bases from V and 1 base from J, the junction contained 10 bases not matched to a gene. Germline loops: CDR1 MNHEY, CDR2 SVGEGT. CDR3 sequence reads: CASSPSRDRTQETQYF. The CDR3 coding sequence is TGTGCCAGCAGCCCCTCAAGGGACAGGACCCAAGAGACCCAGTACTTC.

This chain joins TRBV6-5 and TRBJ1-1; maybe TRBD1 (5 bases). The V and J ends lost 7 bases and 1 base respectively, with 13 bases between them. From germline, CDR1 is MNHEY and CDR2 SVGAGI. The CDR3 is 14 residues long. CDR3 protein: CASTPSGGNTEAFF. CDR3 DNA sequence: TGTGCCAGCACCCCCTCGGGGGGGAACACTGAAGCTTTCTTT.

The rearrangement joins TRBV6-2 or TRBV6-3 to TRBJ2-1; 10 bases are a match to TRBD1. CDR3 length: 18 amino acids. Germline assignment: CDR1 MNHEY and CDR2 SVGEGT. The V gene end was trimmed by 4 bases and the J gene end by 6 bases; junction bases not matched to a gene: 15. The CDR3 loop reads CASSFPTGGKEFSNEQFF. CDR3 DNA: TGTGCCAGCAGTTTCCCGACAGGGGGCAAGGAGTTTAGCAATGAGCAGTTCTTC.

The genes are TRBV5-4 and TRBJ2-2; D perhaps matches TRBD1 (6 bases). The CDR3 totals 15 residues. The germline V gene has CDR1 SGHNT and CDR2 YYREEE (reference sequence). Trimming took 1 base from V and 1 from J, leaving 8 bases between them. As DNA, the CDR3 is TGTGCCAGCAGCTTGCTACAGGGGAACACCGGGGAGCTGTTTTTT. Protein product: CASSLLQGNTGELFF.

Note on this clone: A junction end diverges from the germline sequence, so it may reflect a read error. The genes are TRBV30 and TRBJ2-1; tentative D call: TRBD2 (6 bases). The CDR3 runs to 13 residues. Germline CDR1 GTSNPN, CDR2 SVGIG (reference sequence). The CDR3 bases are TGTGCCAGCAGAGGGACTTCCTCCAATGAGCAGTTCTTC. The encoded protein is CASRGTSSNEQFF.

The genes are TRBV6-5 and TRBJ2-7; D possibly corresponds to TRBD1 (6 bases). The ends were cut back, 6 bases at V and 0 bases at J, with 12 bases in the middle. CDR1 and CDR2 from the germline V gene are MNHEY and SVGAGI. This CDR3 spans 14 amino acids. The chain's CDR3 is CASRGDISSYEQYV. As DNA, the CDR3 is TGTGCCAGCAGGGGGGACATTAGCTCCTACGAGCAGTACGTC.

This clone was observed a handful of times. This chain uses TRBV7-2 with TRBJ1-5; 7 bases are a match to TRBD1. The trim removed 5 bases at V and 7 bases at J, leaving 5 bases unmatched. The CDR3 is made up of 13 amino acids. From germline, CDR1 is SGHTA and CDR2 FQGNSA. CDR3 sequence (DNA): TGTGCCAGCAGCCAAGACAGGGCACAGCCCCAGCATTTT. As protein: CASSQDRAQPQHF.

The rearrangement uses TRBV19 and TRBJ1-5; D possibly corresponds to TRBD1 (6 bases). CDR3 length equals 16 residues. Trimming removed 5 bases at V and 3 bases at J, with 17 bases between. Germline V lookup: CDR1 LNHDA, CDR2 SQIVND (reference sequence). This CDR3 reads CASSPEGGWVNQPQHF. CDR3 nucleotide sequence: TGTGCCAGTAGTCCCGAGGGGGGGTGGGTCAATCAGCCCCAGCATTTT.

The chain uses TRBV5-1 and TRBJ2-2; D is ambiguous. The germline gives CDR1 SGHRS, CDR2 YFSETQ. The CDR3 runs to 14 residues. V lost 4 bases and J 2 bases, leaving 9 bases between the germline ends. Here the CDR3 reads CASSGQPNTGELFF. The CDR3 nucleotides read TGCGCCAGCAGCGGGCAGCCCAACACCGGGGAGCTGTTTTTT.

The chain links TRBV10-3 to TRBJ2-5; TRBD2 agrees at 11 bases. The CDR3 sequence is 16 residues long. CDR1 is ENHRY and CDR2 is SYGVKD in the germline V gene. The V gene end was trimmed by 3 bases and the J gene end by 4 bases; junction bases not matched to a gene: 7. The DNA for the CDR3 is TGTGCCATCAGTGATATTAGCGGGGGGGCTGGAGAGACCCAGTACTTC. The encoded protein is CAISDISGGAGETQYF.

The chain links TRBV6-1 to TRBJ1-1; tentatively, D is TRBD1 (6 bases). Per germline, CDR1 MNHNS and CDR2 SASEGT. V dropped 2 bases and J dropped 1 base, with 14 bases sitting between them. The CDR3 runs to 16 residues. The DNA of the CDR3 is TGTGCCAGCAGTGAAATTGTGGGGGCGGGGAACACTGAAGCTTTCTTT. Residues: CASSEIVGAGNTEAFF.

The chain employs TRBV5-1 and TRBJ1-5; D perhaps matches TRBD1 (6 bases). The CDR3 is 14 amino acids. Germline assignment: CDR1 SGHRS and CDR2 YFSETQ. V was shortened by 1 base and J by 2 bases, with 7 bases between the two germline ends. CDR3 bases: TGCGCCAGCAGCTTGTCAGGGGGCAATCAGCCCCAGCATTTT. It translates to CASSLSGGNQPQHF.

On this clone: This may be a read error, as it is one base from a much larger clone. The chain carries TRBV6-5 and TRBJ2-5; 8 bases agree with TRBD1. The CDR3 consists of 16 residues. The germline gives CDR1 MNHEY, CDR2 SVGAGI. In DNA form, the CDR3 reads TGTGCCGGCAGTTTTTCCGGGACAGGACTCCAAGAGACCCAGTACTTC. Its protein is CAGSFSGTGLQETQYF.

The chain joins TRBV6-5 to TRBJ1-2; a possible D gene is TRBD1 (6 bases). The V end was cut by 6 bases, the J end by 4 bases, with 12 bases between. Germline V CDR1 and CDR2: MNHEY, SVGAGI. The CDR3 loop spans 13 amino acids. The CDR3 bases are TGTGCCAGCAGCGAGGGGGGGCTCTATGGCTACACCTTC. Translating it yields CASSEGGLYGYTF.

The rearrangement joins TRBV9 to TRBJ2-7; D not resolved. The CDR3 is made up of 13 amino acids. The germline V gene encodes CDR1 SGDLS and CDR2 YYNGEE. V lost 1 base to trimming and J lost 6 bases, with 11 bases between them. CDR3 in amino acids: CASSVLVEGEQYF. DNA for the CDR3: TGTGCCAGCAGCGTACTAGTCGAAGGCGAGCAGTACTTC.

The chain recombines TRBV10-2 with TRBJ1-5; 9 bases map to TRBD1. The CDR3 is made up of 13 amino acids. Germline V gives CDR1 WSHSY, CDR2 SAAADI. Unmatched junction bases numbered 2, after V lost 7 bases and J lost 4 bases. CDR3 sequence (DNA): TGCGCCAGCATGGACAGGGGAAATCAGCCCCAGCATTTT. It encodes CASMDRGNQPQHF.

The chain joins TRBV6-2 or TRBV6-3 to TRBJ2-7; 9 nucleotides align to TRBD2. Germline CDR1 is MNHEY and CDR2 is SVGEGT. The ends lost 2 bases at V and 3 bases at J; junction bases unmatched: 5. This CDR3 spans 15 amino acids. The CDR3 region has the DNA TGTGCCAGCAGTTACAGGCTAGCGGGACACTACGAGCAGTACTTC. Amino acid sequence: CASSYRLAGHYEQYF.

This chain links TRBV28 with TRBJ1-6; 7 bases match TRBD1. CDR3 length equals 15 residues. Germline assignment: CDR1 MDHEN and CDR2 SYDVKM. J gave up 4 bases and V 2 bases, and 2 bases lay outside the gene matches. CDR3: CASSLGTAYNSPLHF. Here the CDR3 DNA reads TGTGCCAGCAGTTTAGGGACAGCTTATAATTCACCCCTCCACTTT.

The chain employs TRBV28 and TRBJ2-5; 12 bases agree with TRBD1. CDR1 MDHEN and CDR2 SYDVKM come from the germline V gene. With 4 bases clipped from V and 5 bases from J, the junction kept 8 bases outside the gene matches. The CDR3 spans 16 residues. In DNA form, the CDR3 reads TGTGCCAGCAGTTCACCGGGACAGGGGGCTGCGGAGACCCAGTACTTC. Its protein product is CASSSPGQGAAETQYF.

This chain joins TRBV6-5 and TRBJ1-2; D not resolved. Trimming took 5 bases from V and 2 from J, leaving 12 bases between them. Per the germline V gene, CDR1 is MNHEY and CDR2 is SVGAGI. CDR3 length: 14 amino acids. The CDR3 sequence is CASSPNFGNYGYTF. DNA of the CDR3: TGTGCCAGCAGTCCGAATTTCGGGAACTATGGCTACACCTTC.

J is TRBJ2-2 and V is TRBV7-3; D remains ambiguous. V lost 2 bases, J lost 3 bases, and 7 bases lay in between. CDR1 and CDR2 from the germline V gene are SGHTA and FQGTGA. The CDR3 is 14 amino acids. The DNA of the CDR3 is TGTGCCAGCAGCTTAGGCCTGGACACCGGGGAGCTGTTTTTT. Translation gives CASSLGLDTGELFF.

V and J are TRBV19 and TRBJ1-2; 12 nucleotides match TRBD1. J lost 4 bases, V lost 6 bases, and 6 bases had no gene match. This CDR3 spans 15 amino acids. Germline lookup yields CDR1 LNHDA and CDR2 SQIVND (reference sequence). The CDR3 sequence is CASRGQGAISYGYTF. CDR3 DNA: TGTGCCAGTAGGGGACAGGGGGCGATCAGCTATGGCTACACCTTC.

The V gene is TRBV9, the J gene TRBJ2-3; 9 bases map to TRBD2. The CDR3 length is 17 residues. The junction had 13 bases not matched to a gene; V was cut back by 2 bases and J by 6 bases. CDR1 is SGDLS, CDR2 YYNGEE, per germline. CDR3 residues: CASSVLSGGTSTDTQYF. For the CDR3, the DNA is TGTGCCAGCAGCGTCCTAAGCGGGGGGACCTCCACGGATACGCAGTATTTT. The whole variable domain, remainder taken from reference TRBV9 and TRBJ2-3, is DSGVTQTPKHLITATGQRVTLRCSPRSGDLSVYWYQQSLDQGLQFLIQYYNGEERAKGNILERFSAQQFPDLHSELNLSSLELGDSALYFCASSVLSGGTSTDTQYFGPGTRLTVL.